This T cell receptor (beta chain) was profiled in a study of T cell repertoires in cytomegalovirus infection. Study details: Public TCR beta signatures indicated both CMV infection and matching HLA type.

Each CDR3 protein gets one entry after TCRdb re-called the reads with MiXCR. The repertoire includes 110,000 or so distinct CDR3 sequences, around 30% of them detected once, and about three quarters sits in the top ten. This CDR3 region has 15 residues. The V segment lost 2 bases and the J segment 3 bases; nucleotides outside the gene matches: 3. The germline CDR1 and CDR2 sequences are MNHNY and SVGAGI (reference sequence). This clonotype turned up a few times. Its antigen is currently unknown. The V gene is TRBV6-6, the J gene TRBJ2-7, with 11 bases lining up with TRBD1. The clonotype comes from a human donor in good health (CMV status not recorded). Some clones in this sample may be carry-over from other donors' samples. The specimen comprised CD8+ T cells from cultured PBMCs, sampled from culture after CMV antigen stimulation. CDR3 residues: CASSYEGQGDYEQYF. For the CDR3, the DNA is TGTGCCAGCAGTTACGAGGGACAGGGGGACTACGAGCAGTACTTC.